The clone carrying this TCR beta chain was recorded once. The sample is drawn from a study of blood T cell repertoires in COVID-19. About the research overall: Acute and convalescent COVID-19 samples came from the United States, Italy and Spain.

The CDR3 loop spans 16 amino acids. From germline, CDR1 is SGHAT and CDR2 FQNNGV. The J segment lost 4 bases and the V segment lost 1 base, leaving 6 bases of the junction unmatched. In the original analysis: Estimates of nucleated cell counts were drawn from the amplification of reference gene primers. TCRdb's table, derived via immunoSEQ multiplex PCR, lists solely in-frame clones and lacks some. V, J and clone size were drawn from that table, and D and trimming were deduced from the DNA. Of about 380,000 clones listed, around 85% are singletons. The V and J genes are TRBV11-2 and TRBJ2-1, with TRBD2 matching over 8 bases. The sequence came from a woman between 18 and 30 years old with acute or convalescent COVID-19. Sequencing was done on a sample of peripheral blood. Here the CDR3 reads CASSLVGGGNYNEQFF. CDR3 bases: TGTGCCAGCAGCTTAGTAGGCGGGGGGAATTACAATGAGCAGTTCTTC.